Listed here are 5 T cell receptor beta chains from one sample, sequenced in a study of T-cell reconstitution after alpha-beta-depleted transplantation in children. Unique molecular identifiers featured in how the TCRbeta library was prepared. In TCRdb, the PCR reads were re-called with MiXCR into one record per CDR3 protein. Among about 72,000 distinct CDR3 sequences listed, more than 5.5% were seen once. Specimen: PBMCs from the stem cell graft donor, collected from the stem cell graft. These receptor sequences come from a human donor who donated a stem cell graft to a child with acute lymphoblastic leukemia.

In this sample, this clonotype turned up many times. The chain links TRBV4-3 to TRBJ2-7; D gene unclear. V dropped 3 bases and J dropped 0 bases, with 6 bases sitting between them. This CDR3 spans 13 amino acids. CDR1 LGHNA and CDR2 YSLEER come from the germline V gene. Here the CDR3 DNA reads TGCGCCAGCAGCCAGGGTGCCTCCTACGAGCAGTACTTC. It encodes CASSQGASYEQYF.

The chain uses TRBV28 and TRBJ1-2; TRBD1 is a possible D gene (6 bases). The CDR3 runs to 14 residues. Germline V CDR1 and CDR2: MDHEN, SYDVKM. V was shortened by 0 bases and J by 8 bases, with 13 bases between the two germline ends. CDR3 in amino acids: CASSLWKQGHGYTF. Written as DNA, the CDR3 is TGTGCCAGCAGTTTATGGAAACAGGGCCACGGCTACACCTTC.

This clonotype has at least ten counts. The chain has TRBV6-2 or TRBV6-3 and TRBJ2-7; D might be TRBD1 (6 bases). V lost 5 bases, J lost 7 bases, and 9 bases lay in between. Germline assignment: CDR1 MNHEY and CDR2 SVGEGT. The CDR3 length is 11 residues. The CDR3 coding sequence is TGTGCCAGCAGTGAAGGGGGTGAGCAGTACTTC. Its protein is CASSEGGEQYF.

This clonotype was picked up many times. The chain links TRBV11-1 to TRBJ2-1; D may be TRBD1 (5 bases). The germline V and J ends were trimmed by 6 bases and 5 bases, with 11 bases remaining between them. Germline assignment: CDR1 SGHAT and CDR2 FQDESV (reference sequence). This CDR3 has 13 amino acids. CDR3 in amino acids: CASSQMGHNEQFF. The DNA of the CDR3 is TGTGCCAGCAGTCAAATGGGGCACAATGAGCAGTTCTTC.

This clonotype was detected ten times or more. CDR3 amino acids: CSARLGLGRATNEKLFF. CDR3 nucleotides: TGCAGTGCTAGACTAGGACTCGGGAGGGCAACTAATGAAAAACTGTTTTTT. This chain joins TRBV20-1 and TRBJ1-4; D remains ambiguous. The CDR3 consists of 17 residues. Trimming removed 2 bases at V and 0 bases at J, with 16 bases between. Germline CDR1 and CDR2: DFQATT and SNEGSKA (reference sequence).